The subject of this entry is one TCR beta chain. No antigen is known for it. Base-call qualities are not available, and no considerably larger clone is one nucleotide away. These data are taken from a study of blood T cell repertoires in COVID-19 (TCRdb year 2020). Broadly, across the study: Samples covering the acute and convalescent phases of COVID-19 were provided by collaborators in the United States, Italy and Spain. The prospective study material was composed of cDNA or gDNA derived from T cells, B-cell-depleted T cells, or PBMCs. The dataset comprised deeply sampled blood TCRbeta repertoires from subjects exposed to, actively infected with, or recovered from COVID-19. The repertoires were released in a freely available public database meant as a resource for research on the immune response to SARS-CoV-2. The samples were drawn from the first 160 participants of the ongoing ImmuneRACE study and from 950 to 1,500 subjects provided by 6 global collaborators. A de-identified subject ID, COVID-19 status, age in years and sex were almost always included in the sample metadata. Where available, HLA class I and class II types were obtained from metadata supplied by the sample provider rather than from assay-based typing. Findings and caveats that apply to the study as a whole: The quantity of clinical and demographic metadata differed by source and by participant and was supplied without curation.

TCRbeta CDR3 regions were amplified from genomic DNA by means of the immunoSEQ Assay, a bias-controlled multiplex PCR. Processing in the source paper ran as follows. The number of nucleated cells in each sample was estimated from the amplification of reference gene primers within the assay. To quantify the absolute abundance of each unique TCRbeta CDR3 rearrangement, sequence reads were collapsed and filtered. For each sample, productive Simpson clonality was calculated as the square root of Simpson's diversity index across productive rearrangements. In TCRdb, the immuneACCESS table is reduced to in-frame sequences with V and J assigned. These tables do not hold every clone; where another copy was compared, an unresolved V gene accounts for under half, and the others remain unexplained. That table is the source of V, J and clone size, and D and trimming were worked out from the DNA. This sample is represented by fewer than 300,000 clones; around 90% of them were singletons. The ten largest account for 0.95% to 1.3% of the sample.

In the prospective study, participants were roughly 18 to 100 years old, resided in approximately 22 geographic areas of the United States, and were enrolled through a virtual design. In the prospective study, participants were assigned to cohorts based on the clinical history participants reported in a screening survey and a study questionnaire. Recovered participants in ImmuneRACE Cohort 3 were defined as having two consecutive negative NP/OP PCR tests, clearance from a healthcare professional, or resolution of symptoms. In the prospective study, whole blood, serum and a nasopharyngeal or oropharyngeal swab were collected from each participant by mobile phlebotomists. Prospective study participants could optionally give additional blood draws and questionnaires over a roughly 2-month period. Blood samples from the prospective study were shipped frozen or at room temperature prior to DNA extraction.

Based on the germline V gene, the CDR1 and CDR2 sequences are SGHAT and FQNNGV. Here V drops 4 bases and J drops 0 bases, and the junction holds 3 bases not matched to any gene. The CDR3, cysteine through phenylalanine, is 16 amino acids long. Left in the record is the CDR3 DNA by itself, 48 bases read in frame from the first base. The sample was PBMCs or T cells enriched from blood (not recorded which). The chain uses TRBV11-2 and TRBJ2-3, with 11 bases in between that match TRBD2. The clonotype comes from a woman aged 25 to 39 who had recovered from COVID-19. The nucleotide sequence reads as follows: TGTGCCAGCAGCTCCCGACTAGCGGGAAGCACAGATACGCAGTATTTT. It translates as CASSSRLAGSTDTQYF.